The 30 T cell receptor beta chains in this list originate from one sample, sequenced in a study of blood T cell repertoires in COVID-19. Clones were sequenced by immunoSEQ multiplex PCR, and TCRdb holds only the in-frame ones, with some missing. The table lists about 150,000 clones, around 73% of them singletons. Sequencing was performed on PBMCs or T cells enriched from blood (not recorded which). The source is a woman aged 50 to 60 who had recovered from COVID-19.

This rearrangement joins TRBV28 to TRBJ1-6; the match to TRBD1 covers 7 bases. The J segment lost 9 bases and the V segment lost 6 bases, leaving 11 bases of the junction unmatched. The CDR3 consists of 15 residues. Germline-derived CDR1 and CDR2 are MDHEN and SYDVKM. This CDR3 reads CASRWDSPRRSPLHF. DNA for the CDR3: TGTGCCAGCAGGTGGGACAGTCCGCGCCGTTCACCCCTCCACTTT.

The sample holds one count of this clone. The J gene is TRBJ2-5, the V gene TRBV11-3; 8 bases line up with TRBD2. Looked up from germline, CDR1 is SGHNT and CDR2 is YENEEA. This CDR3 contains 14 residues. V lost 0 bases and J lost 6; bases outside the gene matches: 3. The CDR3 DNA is TGTGCCAGCAGCTTAGACGGGGGGGCCAAGACCCAGTACTTC. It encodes CASSLDGGAKTQYF.

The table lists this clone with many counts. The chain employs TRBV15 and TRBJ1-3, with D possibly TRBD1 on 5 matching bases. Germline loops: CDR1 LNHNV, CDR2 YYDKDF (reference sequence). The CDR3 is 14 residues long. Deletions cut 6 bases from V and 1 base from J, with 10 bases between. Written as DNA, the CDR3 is TGTGCCACCAGTCGGCGGGGGTCTGGAAACACCATATATTTT. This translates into CATSRRGSGNTIYF.

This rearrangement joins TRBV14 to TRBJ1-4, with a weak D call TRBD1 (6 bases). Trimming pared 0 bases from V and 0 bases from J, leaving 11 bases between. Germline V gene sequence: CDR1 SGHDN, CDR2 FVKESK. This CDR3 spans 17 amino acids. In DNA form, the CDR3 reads TGTGCCAGCAGCCAAGAAAGGGGGTCAGCAACTAATGAAAAACTGTTTTTT. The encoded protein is CASSQERGSATNEKLFF.

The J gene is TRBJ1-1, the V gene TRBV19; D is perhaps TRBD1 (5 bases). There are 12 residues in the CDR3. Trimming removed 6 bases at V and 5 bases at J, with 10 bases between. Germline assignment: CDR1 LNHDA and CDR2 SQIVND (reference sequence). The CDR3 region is CASRGEGTEAFF. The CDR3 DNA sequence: TGTGCCAGTAGAGGGGAGGGGACTGAAGCTTTCTTT.

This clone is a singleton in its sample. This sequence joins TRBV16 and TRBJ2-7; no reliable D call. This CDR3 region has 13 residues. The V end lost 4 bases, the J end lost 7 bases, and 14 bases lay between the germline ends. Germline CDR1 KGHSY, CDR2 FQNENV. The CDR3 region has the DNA TGTGCCAGCAGCCCCGGATGGGCTGGTGAGCAGTACTTC. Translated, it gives CASSPGWAGEQYF.

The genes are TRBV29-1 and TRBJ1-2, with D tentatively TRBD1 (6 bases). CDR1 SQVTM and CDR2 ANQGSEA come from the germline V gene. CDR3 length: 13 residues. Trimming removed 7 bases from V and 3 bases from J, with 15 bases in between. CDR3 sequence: CSAPAGAYYGYTF. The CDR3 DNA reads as TGCAGCGCCCCGGCAGGGGCCTACTATGGCTACACCTTC.

The CDR3 DNA is TGTGCCAGCAGCTTGGCCACAGGACCTAGCACAGATACGCAGTATTTT. Amino acid sequence: CASSLATGPSTDTQYF. V and J are TRBV5-5 and TRBJ2-3, with D perhaps TRBD1 (5 bases). The germline V gene has CDR1 SGHKS and CDR2 YYEKEE (reference sequence). There are 16 residues in the CDR3. Trimming took 0 bases from V and 0 from J, leaving 11 bases between them.

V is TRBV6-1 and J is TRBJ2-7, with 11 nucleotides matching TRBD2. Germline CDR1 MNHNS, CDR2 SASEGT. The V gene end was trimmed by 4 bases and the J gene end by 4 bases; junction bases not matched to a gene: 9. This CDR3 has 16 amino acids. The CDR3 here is CASSVILAGGSYEQYF. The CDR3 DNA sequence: TGTGCCAGCAGTGTGATCCTAGCGGGGGGATCATACGAGCAGTACTTC.

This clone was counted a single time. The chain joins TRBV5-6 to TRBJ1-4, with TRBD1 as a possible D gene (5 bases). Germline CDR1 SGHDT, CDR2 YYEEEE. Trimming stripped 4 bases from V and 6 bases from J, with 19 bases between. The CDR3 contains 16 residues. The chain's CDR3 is CASSGGLLTGDEKLFF. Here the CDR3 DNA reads TGTGCCAGCAGCGGAGGCCTCCTGACGGGGGATGAAAAACTGTTTTTT.

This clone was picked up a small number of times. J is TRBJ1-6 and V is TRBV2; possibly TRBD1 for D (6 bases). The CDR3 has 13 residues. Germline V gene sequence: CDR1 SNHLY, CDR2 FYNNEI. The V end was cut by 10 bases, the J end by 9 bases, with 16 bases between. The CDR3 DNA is TGTGCCACATCACCGGGACACTCTTCACCCCTCCACTTT. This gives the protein CATSPGHSSPLHF.

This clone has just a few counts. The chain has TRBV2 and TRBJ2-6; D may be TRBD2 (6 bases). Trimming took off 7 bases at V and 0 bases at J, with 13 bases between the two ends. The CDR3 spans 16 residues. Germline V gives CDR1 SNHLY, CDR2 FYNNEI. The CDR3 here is CASTERAGSGANVLTF. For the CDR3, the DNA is TGTGCCAGCACGGAGCGGGCCGGCTCTGGGGCCAACGTCCTGACTTTC.

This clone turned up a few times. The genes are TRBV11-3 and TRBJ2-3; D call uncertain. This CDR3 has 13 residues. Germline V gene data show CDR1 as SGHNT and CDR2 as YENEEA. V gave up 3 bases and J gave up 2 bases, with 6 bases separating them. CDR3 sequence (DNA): TGTGCCAGCAGCTTGCGTAACACAGATACGCAGTATTTT. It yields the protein CASSLRNTDTQYF.

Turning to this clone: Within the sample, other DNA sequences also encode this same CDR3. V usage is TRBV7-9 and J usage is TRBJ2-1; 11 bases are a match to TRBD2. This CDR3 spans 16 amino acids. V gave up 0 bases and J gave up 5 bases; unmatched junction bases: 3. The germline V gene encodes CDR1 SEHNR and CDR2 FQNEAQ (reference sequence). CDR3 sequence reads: CASSLALAGAHNEQFF. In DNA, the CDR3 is TGTGCCAGCAGCTTAGCACTAGCGGGGGCCCACAATGAGCAGTTCTTC.

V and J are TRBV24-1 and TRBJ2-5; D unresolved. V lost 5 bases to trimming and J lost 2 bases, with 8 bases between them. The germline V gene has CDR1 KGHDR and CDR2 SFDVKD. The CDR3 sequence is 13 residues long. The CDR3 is CATSVRSQETQYF. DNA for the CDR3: TGTGCCACCAGTGTACGCAGTCAAGAGACCCAGTACTTC.

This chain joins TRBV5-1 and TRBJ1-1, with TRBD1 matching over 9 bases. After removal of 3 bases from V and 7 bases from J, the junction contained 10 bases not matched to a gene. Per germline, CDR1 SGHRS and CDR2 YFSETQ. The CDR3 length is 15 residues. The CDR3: CASSSGIPGQGEAFF. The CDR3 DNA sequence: TGCGCCAGCAGCTCGGGAATACCGGGACAGGGTGAAGCTTTCTTT.

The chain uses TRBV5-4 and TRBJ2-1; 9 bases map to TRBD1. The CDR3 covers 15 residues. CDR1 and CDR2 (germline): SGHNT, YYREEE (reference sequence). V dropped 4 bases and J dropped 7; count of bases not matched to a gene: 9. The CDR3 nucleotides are TGTGCCAGCAGCGGAACCGGGACAGGGTTAAATGAGCAGTTCTTC. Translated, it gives CASSGTGTGLNEQFF.

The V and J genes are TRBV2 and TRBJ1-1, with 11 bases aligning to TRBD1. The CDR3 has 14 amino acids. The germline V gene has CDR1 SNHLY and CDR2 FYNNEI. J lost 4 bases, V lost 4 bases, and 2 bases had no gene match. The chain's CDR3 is CASSGGTGGTEAFF. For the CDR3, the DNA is TGTGCCAGCAGTGGGGGGACAGGGGGCACTGAAGCTTTCTTT.

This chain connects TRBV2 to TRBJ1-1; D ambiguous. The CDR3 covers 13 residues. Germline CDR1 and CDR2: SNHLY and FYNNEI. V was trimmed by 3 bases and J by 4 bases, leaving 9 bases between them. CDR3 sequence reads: CASSEGKRTEAFF. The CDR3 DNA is TGTGCCAGCAGTGAGGGCAAACGCACTGAAGCTTTCTTT.

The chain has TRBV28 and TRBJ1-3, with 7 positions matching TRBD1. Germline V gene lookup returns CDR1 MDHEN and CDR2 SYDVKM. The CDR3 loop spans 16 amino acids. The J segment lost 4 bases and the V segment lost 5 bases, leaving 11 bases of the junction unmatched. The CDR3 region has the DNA TGTGCCAGCAGTATCCAAGACAGGGCCCCCGGAAACACCATATATTTT. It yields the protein CASSIQDRAPGNTIYF.

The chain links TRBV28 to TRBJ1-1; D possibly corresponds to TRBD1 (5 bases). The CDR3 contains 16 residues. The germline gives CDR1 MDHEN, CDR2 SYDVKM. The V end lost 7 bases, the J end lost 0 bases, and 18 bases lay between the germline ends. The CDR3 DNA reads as TGTGCCAGCACCTCACCCGGGGGGGGAGTGAACACTGAAGCTTTCTTT. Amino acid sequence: CASTSPGGGVNTEAFF.

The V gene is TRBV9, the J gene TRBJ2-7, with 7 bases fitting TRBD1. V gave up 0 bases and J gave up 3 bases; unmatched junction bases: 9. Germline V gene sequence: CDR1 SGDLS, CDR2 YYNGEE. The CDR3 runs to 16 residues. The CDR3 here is CASSVGGMGQHYEQYF. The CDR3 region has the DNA TGTGCCAGCAGCGTAGGAGGTATGGGACAGCACTACGAGCAGTACTTC.

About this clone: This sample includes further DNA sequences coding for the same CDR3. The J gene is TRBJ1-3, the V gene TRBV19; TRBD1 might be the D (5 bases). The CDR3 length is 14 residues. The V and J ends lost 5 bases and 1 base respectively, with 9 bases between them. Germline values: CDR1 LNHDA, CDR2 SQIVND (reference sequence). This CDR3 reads CASSSGGSGNTIYF. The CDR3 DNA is TGTGCCAGTAGTTCGGGGGGTTCTGGAAACACCATATATTTT.

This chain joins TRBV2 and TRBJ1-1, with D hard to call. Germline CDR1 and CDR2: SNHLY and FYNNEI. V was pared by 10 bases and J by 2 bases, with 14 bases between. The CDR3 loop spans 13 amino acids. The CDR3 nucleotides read TGTGCCAACAATAAAGACATAAACACTGAAGCTTTCTTT. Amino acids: CANNKDINTEAFF.

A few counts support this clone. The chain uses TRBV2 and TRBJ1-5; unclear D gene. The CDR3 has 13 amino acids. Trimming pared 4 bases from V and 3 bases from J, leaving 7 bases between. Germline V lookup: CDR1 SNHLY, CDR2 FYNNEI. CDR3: CASSGSLNQPQHF. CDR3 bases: TGTGCCAGCAGTGGTAGTCTCAATCAGCCCCAGCATTTT.

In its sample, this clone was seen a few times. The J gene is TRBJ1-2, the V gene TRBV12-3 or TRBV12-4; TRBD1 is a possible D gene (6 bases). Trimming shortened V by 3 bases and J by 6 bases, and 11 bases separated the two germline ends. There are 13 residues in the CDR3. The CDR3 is CASSFTGRDGYTF. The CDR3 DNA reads TGTGCCAGCAGTTTTACAGGGCGGGATGGCTACACCTTC.

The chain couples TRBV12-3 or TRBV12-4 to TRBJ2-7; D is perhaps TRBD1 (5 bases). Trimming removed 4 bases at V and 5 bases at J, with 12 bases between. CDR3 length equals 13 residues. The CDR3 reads CASSWNRFDEQYF. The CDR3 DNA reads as TGTGCCAGCAGTTGGAACAGGTTTGACGAGCAGTACTTC.

The chain's CDR3 is CSVAKGWDYGYTF. CDR3 bases: TGCAGCGTGGCCAAGGGGTGGGACTATGGCTACACCTTC. The chain combines TRBV29-1 with TRBJ1-2; tentative D call: TRBD1 (5 bases). This CDR3 comprises 13 residues. V was pared by 6 bases and J by 3 bases, with 14 bases between. Germline values: CDR1 SQVTM, CDR2 ANQGSEA.

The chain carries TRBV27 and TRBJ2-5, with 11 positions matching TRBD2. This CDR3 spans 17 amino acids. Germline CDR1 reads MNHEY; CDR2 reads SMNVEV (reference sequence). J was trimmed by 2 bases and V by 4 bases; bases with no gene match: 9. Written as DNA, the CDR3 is TGTGCCAGCAGTTCTGGAAGACTAGCGGGGACACAAGAGACCCAGTACTTC. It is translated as CASSSGRLAGTQETQYF.

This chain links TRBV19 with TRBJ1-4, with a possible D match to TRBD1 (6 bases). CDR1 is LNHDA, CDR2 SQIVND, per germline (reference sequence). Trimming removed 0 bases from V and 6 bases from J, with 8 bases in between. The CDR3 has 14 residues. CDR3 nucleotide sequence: TGTGCCAGTAGTATAGAACAGGGCCATGAAAAACTGTTTTTT. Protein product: CASSIEQGHEKLFF.